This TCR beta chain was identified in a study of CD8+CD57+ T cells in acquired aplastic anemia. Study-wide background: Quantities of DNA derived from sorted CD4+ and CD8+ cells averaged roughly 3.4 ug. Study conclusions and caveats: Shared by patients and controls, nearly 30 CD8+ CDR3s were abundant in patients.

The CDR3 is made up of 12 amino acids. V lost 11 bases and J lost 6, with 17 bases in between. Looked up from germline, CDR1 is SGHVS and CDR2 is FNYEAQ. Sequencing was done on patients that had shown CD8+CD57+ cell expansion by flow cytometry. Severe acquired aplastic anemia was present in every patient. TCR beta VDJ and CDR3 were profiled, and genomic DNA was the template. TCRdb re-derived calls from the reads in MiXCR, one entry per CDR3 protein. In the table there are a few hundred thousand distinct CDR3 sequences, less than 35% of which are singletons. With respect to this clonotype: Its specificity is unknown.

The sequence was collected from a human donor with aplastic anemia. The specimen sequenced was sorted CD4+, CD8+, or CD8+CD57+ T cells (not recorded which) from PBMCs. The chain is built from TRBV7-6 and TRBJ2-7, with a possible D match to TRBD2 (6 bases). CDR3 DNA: TGTGCCTGGACCGGGGGAATTGGCGAGCAGTACTTC. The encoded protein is CAWTGGIGEQYF. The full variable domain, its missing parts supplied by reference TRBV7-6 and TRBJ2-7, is GAGVSQSPRYKVTKRGQDVALRCDPISGHVSLYWYRQALGQGPEFLTYFNYEAQQDKSGLPNDRFSAERPEGSISTLTIQRTEQRDSAMYRCAWTGGIGEQYFGPGTRLTVT.